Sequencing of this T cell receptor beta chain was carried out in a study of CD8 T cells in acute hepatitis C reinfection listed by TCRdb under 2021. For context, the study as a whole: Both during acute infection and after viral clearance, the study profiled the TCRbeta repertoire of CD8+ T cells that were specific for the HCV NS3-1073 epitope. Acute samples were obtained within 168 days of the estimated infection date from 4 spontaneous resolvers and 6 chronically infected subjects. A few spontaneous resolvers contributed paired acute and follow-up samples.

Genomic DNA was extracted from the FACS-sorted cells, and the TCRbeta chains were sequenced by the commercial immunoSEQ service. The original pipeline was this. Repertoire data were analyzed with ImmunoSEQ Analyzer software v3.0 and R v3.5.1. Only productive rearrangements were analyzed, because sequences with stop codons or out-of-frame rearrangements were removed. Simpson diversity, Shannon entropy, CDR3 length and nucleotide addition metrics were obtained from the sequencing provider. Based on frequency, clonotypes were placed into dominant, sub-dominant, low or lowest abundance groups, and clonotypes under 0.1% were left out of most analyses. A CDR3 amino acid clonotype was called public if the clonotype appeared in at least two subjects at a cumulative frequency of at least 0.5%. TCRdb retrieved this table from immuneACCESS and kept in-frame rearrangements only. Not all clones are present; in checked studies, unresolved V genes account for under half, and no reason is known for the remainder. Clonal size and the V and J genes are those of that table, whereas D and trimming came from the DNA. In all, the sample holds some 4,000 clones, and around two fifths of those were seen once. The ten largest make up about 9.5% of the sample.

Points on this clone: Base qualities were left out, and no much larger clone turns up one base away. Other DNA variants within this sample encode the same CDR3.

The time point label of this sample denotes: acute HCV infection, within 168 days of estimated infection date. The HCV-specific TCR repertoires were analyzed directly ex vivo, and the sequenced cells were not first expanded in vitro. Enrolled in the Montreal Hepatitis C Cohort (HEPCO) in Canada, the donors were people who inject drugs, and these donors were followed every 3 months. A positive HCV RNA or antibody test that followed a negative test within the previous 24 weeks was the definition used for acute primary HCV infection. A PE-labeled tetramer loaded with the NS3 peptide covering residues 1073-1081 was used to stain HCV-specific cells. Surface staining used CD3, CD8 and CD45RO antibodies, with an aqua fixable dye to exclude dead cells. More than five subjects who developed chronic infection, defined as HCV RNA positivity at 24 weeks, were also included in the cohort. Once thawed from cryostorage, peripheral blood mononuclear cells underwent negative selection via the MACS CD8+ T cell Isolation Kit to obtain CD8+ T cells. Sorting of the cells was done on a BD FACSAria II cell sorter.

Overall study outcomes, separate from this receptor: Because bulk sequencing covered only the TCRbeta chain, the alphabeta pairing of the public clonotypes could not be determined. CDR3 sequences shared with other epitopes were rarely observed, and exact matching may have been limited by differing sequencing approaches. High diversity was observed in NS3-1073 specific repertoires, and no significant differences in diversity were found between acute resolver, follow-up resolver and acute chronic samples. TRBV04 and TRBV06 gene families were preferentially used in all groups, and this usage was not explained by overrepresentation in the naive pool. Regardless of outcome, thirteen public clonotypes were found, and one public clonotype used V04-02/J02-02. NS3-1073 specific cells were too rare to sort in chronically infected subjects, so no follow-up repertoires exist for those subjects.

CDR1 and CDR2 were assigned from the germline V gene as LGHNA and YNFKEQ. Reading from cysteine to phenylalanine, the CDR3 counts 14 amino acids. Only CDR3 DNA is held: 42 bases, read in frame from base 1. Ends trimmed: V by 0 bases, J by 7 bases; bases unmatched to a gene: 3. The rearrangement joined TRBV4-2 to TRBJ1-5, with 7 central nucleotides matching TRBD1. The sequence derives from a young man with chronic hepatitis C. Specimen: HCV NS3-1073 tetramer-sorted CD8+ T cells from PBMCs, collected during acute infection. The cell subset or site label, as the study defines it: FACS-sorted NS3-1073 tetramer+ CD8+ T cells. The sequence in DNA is TGTGCCAGCAGCCAAGAACAGGGGTCCCAGCCCCAGCATTTT. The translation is CASSQEQGSQPQHF.